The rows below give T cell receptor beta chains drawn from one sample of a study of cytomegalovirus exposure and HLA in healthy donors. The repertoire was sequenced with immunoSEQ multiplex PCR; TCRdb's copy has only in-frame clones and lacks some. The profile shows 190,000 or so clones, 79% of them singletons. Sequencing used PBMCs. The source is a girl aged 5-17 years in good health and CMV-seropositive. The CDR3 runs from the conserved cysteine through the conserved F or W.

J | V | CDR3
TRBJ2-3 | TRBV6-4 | CASSDWGGGSTDTQYF
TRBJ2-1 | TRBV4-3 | CASSPTPSGFNEQFF
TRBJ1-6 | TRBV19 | CASSMGHRGYSPLHF
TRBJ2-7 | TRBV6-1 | CASTLTGDTYEQYF
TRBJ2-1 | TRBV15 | CATSRRGSYNEQFF
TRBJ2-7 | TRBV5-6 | CASSRSPQKEYF
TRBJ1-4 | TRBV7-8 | CASSSYSWDNLNEKLFF
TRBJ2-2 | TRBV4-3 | CASSQAGGYTGELFF
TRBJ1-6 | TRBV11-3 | CASSLEPGTHSSPLHF
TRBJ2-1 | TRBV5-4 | CASSLDRGLWNEQFF
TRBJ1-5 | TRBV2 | CASSDGQGGNQPQHF
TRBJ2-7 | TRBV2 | CASSDGDRGHEQYF
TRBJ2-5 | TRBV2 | CASSGPTKGETQYF
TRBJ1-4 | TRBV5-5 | CASSPTGGEKLFF
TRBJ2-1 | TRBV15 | CATHPGSSSYNEQFF
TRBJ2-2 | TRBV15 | CATSPDGLTGELFF
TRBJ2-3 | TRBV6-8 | CASSPRTGWIPDTQYF
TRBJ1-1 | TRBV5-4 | CASSAQYTEAFF
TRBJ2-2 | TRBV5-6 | CASSLYPAGIGTGELFF
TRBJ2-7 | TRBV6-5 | CASSLGQGYEQYF